These 25 T cell receptor beta chains originate from one sample sequenced in a study of Tregs in tolerant kidney transplant recipients. The repertoire was sequenced with immunoSEQ multiplex PCR; TCRdb's copy has only in-frame clones and lacks some. This table has roughly 80,000 clones, approximately 90% appearing once. Sequencing used Tregs from blood, obtained before the transplant. These receptors were collected from a human donor who received a combined kidney and bone marrow transplant.

In this sample, this clone turned up once. The rearrangement joins TRBV7-3 to TRBJ1-1; 7 bases are a match to TRBD1. J gave up 4 bases and V 5 bases, and 7 bases lay outside the gene matches. CDR3 length equals 14 residues. Germline values: CDR1 SGHTA, CDR2 FQGTGA. CDR3 amino acids: CASSPTGEGTEAFF. In DNA, the CDR3 is TGTGCCAGCAGCCCCACAGGGGAGGGCACTGAAGCTTTCTTT.

This clone was seen a few times. The rearrangement uses TRBV30 and TRBJ2-1, with 11 bases aligning to TRBD2. The CDR3 sequence is 15 residues long. The V segment lost 7 bases and the J segment 2 bases; nucleotides outside the gene matches: 7. From germline, CDR1 is GTSNPN and CDR2 SVGIG (reference sequence). CDR3 nucleotide sequence: TGTGCCTTTGTAGCGGGAGGGCTCCCCTACAATGAGCAGTTCTTC. It specifies CAFVAGGLPYNEQFF.

This chain joins TRBV29-1 and TRBJ2-1; 7 nucleotides match TRBD2. There are 14 residues in the CDR3. V shed 1 base, J shed 8 bases, and the junction held 8 bases outside the gene matches. Germline CDR1 is SQVTM and CDR2 is ANQGSEA. The CDR3 loop is CSVEGRAGADEQFF. The CDR3 DNA reads TGCAGCGTTGAAGGCCGGGCGGGAGCCGATGAGCAGTTCTTC.

The rearrangement links TRBV5-4 to TRBJ2-2; D gene ambiguous. This CDR3 has 16 amino acids. Trimming cost V 4 bases and J 3 bases, with 16 bases left between them. Per germline, CDR1 SGHNT and CDR2 YYREEE (reference sequence). CDR3 protein: CASSPSQNGDTGELFF. In nucleotides, the CDR3 is TGTGCCAGCAGCCCCTCACAAAATGGGGACACCGGGGAGCTGTTTTTT.

The chain has TRBV6-5 and TRBJ2-5; D is unclear. V was trimmed by 0 bases and J by 1 base, leaving 9 bases between them. CDR1 MNHEY and CDR2 SVGAGI come from the germline V gene. The CDR3 is 15 amino acids. The CDR3 nucleotides read TGTGCCAGCAGTTACTCGCTAACGCTCCAAGAGACCCAGTACTTC. This encodes CASSYSLTLQETQYF.

This rearrangement joins TRBV5-1 to TRBJ1-2; no clear D. Trimming stripped 0 bases from V and 6 bases from J, with 12 bases between. The CDR3 sequence is 14 residues long. Germline CDR1 and CDR2: SGHRS and YFSETQ. The CDR3 bases are TGCGCCAGCAGCTTGGTTGGCCAGTTCAATGGCTACACCTTC. The encoded protein is CASSLVGQFNGYTF.

This chain uses TRBV4-1 with TRBJ2-1; maybe TRBD2 (6 bases). Deletions cut 3 bases from V and 10 bases from J, with 16 bases between. Germline-derived CDR1 and CDR2 are MGHRA and YSYEKL. This CDR3 comprises 14 residues. CDR3: CASSQGPLRGEQFF. DNA for the CDR3: TGCGCCAGCAGCCAGGGGCCCCTCCGGGGGGAGCAGTTCTTC.

The chain recombines TRBV10-3 with TRBJ1-2, with 7 bases fitting TRBD1. Germline-derived CDR1 and CDR2 are ENHRY and SYGVKD. The trim removed 2 bases at V and 4 bases at J, leaving 7 bases unmatched. The CDR3 spans 15 residues. CDR3 sequence reads: CAISEPGQKTYGYTF. CDR3 DNA sequence: TGTGCCATCAGTGAGCCGGGACAGAAAACCTATGGCTACACCTTC.

The chain uses TRBV7-2 and TRBJ2-3, with 7 bases matching TRBD1. The CDR3 is 16 amino acids. Trimming removed 3 bases from V and 0 bases from J; junction bases left unmatched: 6. Germline V gene data show CDR1 as SGHTA and CDR2 as FQGNSA. The CDR3 nucleotides are TGTGCCAGCAGCTTGACAGGGCCCACTAGCACAGATACGCAGTATTTT. Translated: CASSLTGPTSTDTQYF. Full variable domain (rest looked up from reference TRBV7-2 and TRBJ2-3): GAGVSQSPSNKVTEKGKDVELRCDPISGHTALYWYRQSLGQGLEFLIYFQGNSAPDKSGLPSDRFSAERTGGSVSTLTIQRTQQEDSAVYLCASSLTGPTSTDTQYFGPGTRLTVL.

This clone occurred once. The chain is built from TRBV19 and TRBJ1-5; D perhaps matches TRBD1 (6 bases). Germline V gene lookup returns CDR1 LNHDA and CDR2 SQIVND (reference sequence). The germline V and J ends were trimmed by 6 bases and 4 bases, with 19 bases remaining between them. The CDR3 contains 16 residues. The CDR3 loop is CASRGLTDRKNQPQHF. The CDR3 DNA follows: TGTGCCAGTAGGGGCTTGACGGACAGAAAGAATCAGCCCCAGCATTTT.

This clone was detected only a few times. Likely a read error: the CDR3 ends without its conserved phenylalanine or tryptophan. The limits of the CDR3 on the DNA are not certain, so only TCRdb's listed CDR3 is given. This rearrangement joins TRBV18 to TRBJ2-4; the table calls TRBD2, which could not be checked here. The CDR3 spans 13 amino acids, including both terminal residues. Germline V lookup: CDR1 KGHSH, CDR2 LQKENI. CDR3 in amino acids: CASSPRVASDIVI.

Regarding this clone: Other nucleotide sequences from this sample produce the same CDR3. In DNA form, the CDR3 reads TGTGCCAGCAGCACCGGACAGGCCCGCTCTGGGGCCAACGTCCTGACTTTC. It yields the protein CASSTGQARSGANVLTF. The chain is built from TRBV11-3 and TRBJ2-6, with 7 bases aligning to TRBD1. Germline lookup yields CDR1 SGHNT and CDR2 YENEEA. Losses at the gene ends were 5 bases for V and 0 bases for J; bases not matched to a gene: 7. This CDR3 spans 17 amino acids.

The chain carries TRBV19 and TRBJ1-4, with a possible D match to TRBD1 (5 bases). The CDR3 covers 15 residues. Germline loops: CDR1 LNHDA, CDR2 SQIVND (reference sequence). The germline V and J ends were trimmed by 5 bases and 4 bases, with 14 bases remaining between them. CDR3 region: CASSPRTSFNEKLFF. As DNA, the CDR3 is TGTGCCAGTAGTCCCCGGACAAGTTTTAATGAAAAACTGTTTTTT.

CDR3: CASRHTGVNIQYF. In DNA, the CDR3 is TGTGCCAGCAGACATACAGGGGTGAACATTCAGTACTTC. The chain is built from TRBV27 and TRBJ2-4; 7 bases match TRBD1. J was trimmed by 7 bases and V by 6 bases; bases with no gene match: 6. Germline values: CDR1 MNHEY, CDR2 SMNVEV (reference sequence). CDR3 length: 13 residues.

The genes are TRBV6-5 and TRBJ1-5, with 8 bases that match TRBD1. Trimming removed 5 bases from V and 6 bases from J; junction bases left unmatched: 6. CDR1 and CDR2 from the germline V gene are MNHEY and SVGAGI. This CDR3 is built from 14 residues. Written as DNA, the CDR3 is TGTGCCAGCAGTATACAGGGGGTTGGTCAGCCCCAGCATTTT. Its translation is CASSIQGVGQPQHF.

This clone occurred once. V gene TRBV5-1 combines with J gene TRBJ2-7, with a possible D match to TRBD1 (5 bases). Trimming took 0 bases from V and 3 from J, leaving 7 bases between them. The CDR3 spans 13 residues. Per germline, CDR1 SGHRS and CDR2 YFSETQ. Here the CDR3 reads CASSLARDYEQYF. The CDR3 bases are TGCGCCAGCAGCTTGGCCAGGGACTACGAGCAGTACTTC. The full variable domain, completed using reference TRBV5-1 and TRBJ2-7, is KAGVTQTPRYLIKTRGQQVTLSCSPISGHRSVSWYQQTPGQGLQFLFEYFSETQRNKGNFPGRFSGRQFSNSRSEMNVSTLELGDSALYLCASSLARDYEQYFGPGTRLTVT.

The chain joins TRBV27 to TRBJ2-2; the match to TRBD2 covers 15 bases. From germline, CDR1 is MNHEY and CDR2 SMNVEV (reference sequence). The CDR3 contains 16 residues. Trimming took 8 bases from V and 3 from J; bases not matched to a gene: 4. The CDR3 sequence is CASAGLAGGDTGELFF. The DNA of the CDR3 is TGTGCCAGCGCGGGACTAGCGGGAGGAGACACCGGGGAGCTGTTTTTT.

The sample holds one count of this clone. V usage is TRBV4-1 and J usage is TRBJ2-7; a weak D match, TRBD1 (6 bases). The CDR3 has 18 amino acids. The V gene's germline CDR1 is MGHRA and CDR2 YSYEKL. The V end was cut by 6 bases, the J end by 2 bases, with 26 bases between. The CDR3: CASRKEARTAFRAYEQYF. CDR3 sequence (DNA): TGCGCCAGCAGAAAGGAAGCTCGGACAGCCTTTAGAGCCTACGAGCAGTACTTC.

The V call is TRBV7-2, the J call TRBJ2-1; D unclear. V shed 4 bases and J shed 6 bases, with 10 bases lying between them. Germline CDR1 reads SGHTA; CDR2 reads FQGNSA. This CDR3 has 13 residues. The CDR3 reads CASSSFSGNEQFF. The CDR3 nucleotides read TGTGCCAGCAGCTCCTTCTCGGGCAATGAGCAGTTCTTC.

V and J are TRBV19 and TRBJ2-7; D is uncertain. Trimming removed 10 bases from V and 4 bases from J, with 14 bases in between. The CDR3 extends over 12 amino acids. Germline V gives CDR1 LNHDA, CDR2 SQIVND (reference sequence). The CDR3 DNA reads TGTGCCACCAGCACTACTACTTACGAGCAGTACTTC. Amino acid sequence: CATSTTTYEQYF.

The rearrangement joins TRBV11-2 to TRBJ1-4, with a possible D match to TRBD1 (6 bases). The germline CDR1 and CDR2 sequences are SGHAT and FQNNGV. Between the trimmed V and J ends, which lost 2 bases and 6 bases, there was a span of 16 bases. The CDR3 length is 16 residues. Written as DNA, the CDR3 is TGTGCCAGCAGCTTAAGGGGGGGCATAGTGGATGAAAAACTGTTTTTT. It yields the protein CASSLRGGIVDEKLFF.

The sample holds one count of this clone. The V gene is TRBV18, the J gene TRBJ1-5, with a tentative D call TRBD1 (6 bases). V gave up 2 bases and J gave up 2 bases, with 19 bases separating them. Germline lookup yields CDR1 KGHSH and CDR2 LQKENI. There are 18 residues in the CDR3. The CDR3 DNA reads TGTGCCAGCTCACCAGGGCCAGGGGCTAACGTAGGCAATCAGCCCCAGCATTTT. This encodes CASSPGPGANVGNQPQHF.

The chain joins TRBV2 to TRBJ2-2, with no clear D. Germline V lookup: CDR1 SNHLY, CDR2 FYNNEI. The CDR3 runs to 11 residues. V dropped 7 bases and J dropped 6 bases, with 6 bases sitting between them. The CDR3 here is CASNLAGELFF. CDR3 nucleotide sequence: TGTGCCAGCAATCTTGCCGGGGAGCTGTTTTTT.

The CDR3 loop is CASSQSPAGGYNEQFF. The CDR3, as DNA: TGTGCCAGCAGCCAGTCCCCAGCGGGAGGTTACAATGAGCAGTTCTTC. The chain has TRBV7-6 and TRBJ2-1, with TRBD2 identical over 9 bases. V gave up 5 bases and J gave up 4 bases; unmatched junction bases: 9. The CDR3 sequence is 16 residues long. Per the germline V gene, CDR1 is SGHVS and CDR2 is FNYEAQ.

This CDR3 reads CASSGPQGSYTGELFF. The CDR3, as DNA: TGTGCCAGCAGTGGCCCCCAGGGGTCCTACACCGGGGAGCTGTTTTTT. The chain has TRBV6-1 and TRBJ2-2, with D possibly matching TRBD1 (6 bases). This CDR3 is 16 amino acids long. Germline V gene data show CDR1 as MNHNS and CDR2 as SASEGT. The V end lost 4 bases, the J end lost 3 bases, and 15 bases lay between the germline ends.